A selection of T cell receptor beta chains follows, all from one sample in a study of T cell changes during pregnancy in multiple sclerosis. TCRdb keeps only in-frame clones here, not all; method: immunoSEQ multiplex PCR. The table shows about 75,000 clones, with 89% occurring only once. This specimen was peripheral blood, taken in the first trimester of pregnancy. Receptors were obtained from a female donor in good health, enrolled as a control in a pregnancy study. CDR3s include the opening cysteine and the closing phenylalanine or tryptophan. A D gene is named only where the DNA matches it firmly. Where a row states a size, it is once, few, many or the class of an expanded clone; other rows omit it.

v_call: TRBV5-1
clone_size: -
d_call: -
j_call: TRBJ1-1
cdr3_nt: TGCGCCAGCAGCCCCTGGGAGGGGGGGTCCGCTCCTGAAGCTTTCTTT
cdr3_aa: CASSPWEGGSAPEAFF

v_call: TRBV23-1
clone_size: -
d_call: -
j_call: TRBJ2-1
cdr3_nt: TGCGCCAGCACCCCGACTAGTAGGGACTACAATGAGCAGTTCTTC
cdr3_aa: CASTPTSRDYNEQFF

v_call: TRBV18
clone_size: few
d_call: TRBD2
j_call: TRBJ2-3
cdr3_nt: TGTGCCAGCTCACCGGGTCGAGCGGGAGAGTCGTCTGATACGCAGTATTTT
cdr3_aa: CASSPGRAGESSDTQYF

v_call: TRBV6-6
clone_size: -
d_call: -
j_call: TRBJ1-5
cdr3_nt: TGTGCCAGCAGTTACTGGATTACAGATAGCAATCAGCCCCAGCATTTT
cdr3_aa: CASSYWITDSNQPQHF

v_call: TRBV19
clone_size: -
d_call: -
j_call: TRBJ1-6
cdr3_nt: TGTGCCAGTAGTATATGGTGGGGTGGGGCTCCCCTCCACTTT
cdr3_aa: CASSIWWGGAPLHF

v_call: TRBV28
clone_size: -
d_call: TRBD1
j_call: TRBJ2-7
cdr3_nt: TGTGCCAGCAGTTTCCCCCGGGACAGGGGTTCCTACGAGCAGTACTTC
cdr3_aa: CASSFPRDRGSYEQYF

v_call: TRBV19
clone_size: -
d_call: -
j_call: TRBJ1-2
cdr3_nt: TGTGCCAGTAGTATAAACTCGGGGGGTCATAACTATGGCTACACCTTC
cdr3_aa: CASSINSGGHNYGYTF

v_call: TRBV4-1
clone_size: -
d_call: -
j_call: TRBJ1-6
cdr3_nt: TGCGCCAGCAGCCGCACCGCGGAGGCTTATAATTCACCCCTCCACTTT
cdr3_aa: CASSRTAEAYNSPLHF

v_call: TRBV7-7
clone_size: -
d_call: TRBD2
j_call: TRBJ2-5
cdr3_nt: TGTGCTAGCAGCTTAGGAGGACTAGCGGGAGGAGGAGAGACCCAGTACTTC
cdr3_aa: CASSLGGLAGGGETQYF

v_call: TRBV5-4
clone_size: -
d_call: -
j_call: TRBJ1-1
cdr3_nt: TGTGCCAGCAGCTTCGGCAGGGTAGGAATGAACACTGAAGCTTTCTTT
cdr3_aa: CASSFGRVGMNTEAFF

v_call: TRBV5-8
clone_size: -
d_call: -
j_call: TRBJ1-1
cdr3_nt: TGTGCCAGCAGCTTGTCTAAGAACACTGAAGCTTTCTTT
cdr3_aa: CASSLSKNTEAFF

v_call: TRBV2
clone_size: -
d_call: TRBD1
j_call: TRBJ1-1
cdr3_nt: TGTGCCAGCAGGGGGGGACAGGGGGTCGACACTGAAGCTTTCTTT
cdr3_aa: CASRGGQGVDTEAFF

v_call: TRBV9
clone_size: -
d_call: -
j_call: TRBJ1-1
cdr3_nt: TGTGCCAGCAGCGAGGACATGAACACTGAAGCTTTCTTT
cdr3_aa: CASSEDMNTEAFF

v_call: TRBV2
clone_size: few
d_call: TRBD1
j_call: TRBJ1-6
cdr3_nt: TGTGCCAGCAACCTGGACAGGGAAACCTATAATTCACCCCTCCACTTT
cdr3_aa: CASNLDRETYNSPLHF

v_call: TRBV6-5
clone_size: -
d_call: TRBD1
j_call: TRBJ1-2
cdr3_nt: TGTGCCAGCAGTCGGGGACAGGGGGCAGTTGGCTACACCTTC
cdr3_aa: CASSRGQGAVGYTF

v_call: TRBV7-9
clone_size: -
d_call: TRBD2
j_call: TRBJ2-5
cdr3_nt: TGTGCCAGCAGCTTGGTAGGGACTAGAGATCAAGAGACCCAGTACTTC
cdr3_aa: CASSLVGTRDQETQYF

v_call: TRBV25-1
clone_size: -
d_call: -
j_call: TRBJ1-5
cdr3_nt: TGTGCCAGCAGTGAGTCGGGAATCTATCAGCCCCAGCATTTT
cdr3_aa: CASSESGIYQPQHF

v_call: TRBV4-2
clone_size: -
d_call: -
j_call: TRBJ1-5
cdr3_nt: TGTGCCAGCAGCCAAGATCTAGCCTATAGCAATCAGCCCCAGCATTTT
cdr3_aa: CASSQDLAYSNQPQHF

v_call: TRBV7-9
clone_size: -
d_call: TRBD1
j_call: TRBJ2-7
cdr3_nt: TGTGCCAGCAGCACCCGGACAGGGAGGAACGAGCAGTACTTC
cdr3_aa: CASSTRTGRNEQYF

v_call: TRBV4-1
clone_size: -
d_call: TRBD1
j_call: TRBJ1-2
cdr3_nt: TGCGCCAGCAGCCAAGGGCAGGGGGCGAGTTCATCCCACGGCTACACCTTC
cdr3_aa: CASSQGQGASSSHGYTF